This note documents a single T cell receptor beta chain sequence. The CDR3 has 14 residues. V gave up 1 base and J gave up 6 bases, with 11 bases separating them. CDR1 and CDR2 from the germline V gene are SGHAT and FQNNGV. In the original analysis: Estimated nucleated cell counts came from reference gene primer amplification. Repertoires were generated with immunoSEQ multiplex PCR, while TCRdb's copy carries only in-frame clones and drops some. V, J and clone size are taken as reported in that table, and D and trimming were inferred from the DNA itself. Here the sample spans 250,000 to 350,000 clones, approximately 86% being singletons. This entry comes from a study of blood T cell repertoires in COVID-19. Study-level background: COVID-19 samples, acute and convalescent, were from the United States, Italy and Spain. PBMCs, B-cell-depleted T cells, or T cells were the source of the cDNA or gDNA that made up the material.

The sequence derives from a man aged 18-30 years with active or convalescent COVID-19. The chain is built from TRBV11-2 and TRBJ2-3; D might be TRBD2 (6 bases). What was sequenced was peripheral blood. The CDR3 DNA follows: TGTGCCAGCAGCTTAGCCCCGAGCGGGGATACGCAGTATTTT. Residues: CASSLAPSGDTQYF.